The sequence of this T cell receptor beta chain was determined in a study of early T cells in non-severe SARS-CoV-2 infection. Study-wide background: Chains stayed unpaired after sequencing of bulk RNA from unsorted whole blood. Findings and caveats of the study: Private and CD4 specificities were missed by VDJdb matching, which favored anti-spike CD8 responses.

The CDR3 totals 11 residues. Germline V lookup: CDR1 SNHLY, CDR2 FYNNEI. V shed 8 bases and J shed 6 bases, with 5 bases lying between them. Unique molecular identifiers tagged individual cDNA molecules. TCRdb analysed the 5' RACE reads with MiXCR anew, one entry per CDR3 protein. The data contain more than 55,000 distinct CDR3 sequences, approximately 12% of them singletons. This clonotype has more than one count but fewer than ten. The antigen is undetermined. The V and J genes are TRBV2 and TRBJ1-6, with TRBD1 as a possible D gene (5 bases). The clonotype was recovered from an adult who was a healthcare worker with PCR-confirmed SARS-CoV-2 infection or an uninfected control (not recorded which). The sample comprised whole blood. As DNA, the CDR3 is TGTGCCAGCGACAGTAATTCACCCCTCCACTTT. Its translation: CASDSNSPLHF.